These 9 T cell receptor beta chains originate from one sample sequenced in a study of persistence of HIV-infected CD4 T cells. Overlapping HIV-1 Gag 15-mer peptides at about 1 ug per peptide per mL were used. Sorted nonresponding memory CD4+ T cells were CD40L-negative, CD69-negative, CD45RO-high. These receptors lack a known antigen. This was the immunoSEQ version 4 assay in survey mode. This table comes from immunoSEQ multiplex PCR, and its TCRdb copy is limited to in-frame clones, with some not included. The profile shows about 64,000 clones, 70% to 75% of them singletons. The sequencing here drew on CD4+ T cells sorted from PBMCs after roughly 18-hour stimulation, taken from a patient who received antiretroviral therapy. The receptors come from an adult man with HIV who was CMV-seropositive.

The chain is built from TRBV5-4 and TRBJ2-7, with unresolved D. Trimming removed 5 bases from V and 5 bases from J, with 14 bases in between. The V gene's germline CDR1 is SGHNT and CDR2 YYREEE (reference sequence). The CDR3 extends over 13 amino acids. CDR3 nucleotides: TGTGCCAGCAGGGAAACAGTCGATAACGAGCAGTACTTC. Residues: CASRETVDNEQYF.

V usage is TRBV24-1 and J usage is TRBJ2-7, with D unresolved. Deletions cut 5 bases from V and 2 bases from J, with 9 bases between. The germline gives CDR1 KGHDR, CDR2 SFDVKD. CDR3 length: 13 residues. The CDR3 bases are TGTGCCACCAGTGGAAACTCGCCCTACGAGCAGTACTTC. It is translated as CATSGNSPYEQYF.

The rearrangement links TRBV3-1 (or the pseudogene TRBV3-2) to TRBJ2-3; D is perhaps TRBD1 (5 bases). V was clipped by 1 base and J by 13 bases, with 9 bases between them. The CDR3 sequence is 11 residues long. Germline-derived CDR1 and CDR2 are LGHDT and YNNKEL (reference sequence). This CDR3 reads CASSQADTKYF. The CDR3 region has the DNA TGTGCCAGCAGCCAAGCGGACACCAAGTATTTT.

CDR3 coding DNA: TGTGCCAGTAGTCGCGAACGGACAGGATTCTTCTCTGGAAACACCATATATTTT. Protein product: CASSRERTGFFSGNTIYF. V and J are TRBV19 and TRBJ1-3, with TRBD1 identical over 7 bases. Looked up from germline, CDR1 is LNHDA and CDR2 is SQIVND (reference sequence). Trimming cost V 5 bases and J 0 bases; bases outside gene matches: 13. The CDR3 spans 18 residues.

This chain links TRBV11-2 with TRBJ2-7; TRBD1 aligns across 7 bases. Germline CDR1 reads SGHAT; CDR2 reads FQNNGV. Germline trimming cut 4 bases from V and 3 bases from J; bases unmatched to any gene: 6. The CDR3 has 14 residues. The CDR3 loop reads CASSSPNRGYEQYF. The CDR3 DNA is TGTGCCAGCAGCTCTCCTAACAGGGGCTACGAGCAGTACTTC.

This clone was found once. The rearrangement links TRBV3-1 (or the pseudogene TRBV3-2) to TRBJ2-6; 7 nucleotides align to TRBD2. Germline V lookup: CDR1 LGHDT, CDR2 YNNKEL (reference sequence). V gave up 0 bases and J gave up 0 bases; unmatched junction bases: 2. This CDR3 is built from 17 residues. The CDR3 reads CASSQDWGGSGANVLTF. DNA of the CDR3: TGTGCCAGCAGCCAAGATTGGGGGGGCTCTGGGGCCAACGTCCTGACTTTC.

The V call is TRBV6-5, the J call TRBJ1-5; a possible D gene is TRBD1 (5 bases). Germline V gene data show CDR1 as MNHEY and CDR2 as SVGAGI. CDR3 length: 15 amino acids. Trimming took off 5 bases at V and 1 base at J, with 12 bases between the two ends. In DNA form, the CDR3 reads TGTGCCAGCAGTCGTCTTCGGGACAGCAATCAGCCCCAGCATTTT. The encoded protein is CASSRLRDSNQPQHF.

This clone has only a few counts. The chain combines TRBV28 with TRBJ1-2; TRBD1 matches at 8 bases. The ends lost 6 bases at V and 3 bases at J; junction bases unmatched: 6. The CDR3 has 14 amino acids. The germline V gene encodes CDR1 MDHEN and CDR2 SYDVKM. The CDR3 coding sequence is TGTGCCAGCAGACCTTACAGGGGGGACTATGGCTACACCTTC. Translating gives CASRPYRGDYGYTF.

This rearrangement joins TRBV6-5 to TRBJ1-4, with D maybe TRBD1 (5 bases). This CDR3 region has 12 residues. Germline CDR1 is MNHEY and CDR2 is SVGAGI. Trimming shortened V by 6 bases and J by 10 bases, and 12 bases separated the two germline ends. The CDR3 nucleotides are TGTGCCAGCAGCCCGGGACCAGGAAAACTGTTTTTT. This encodes CASSPGPGKLFF.